This entry features one T cell receptor beta chain sequence. This CDR3 region has 17 residues. V lost 5 bases, J lost 0 bases, and 14 bases lay in between. Germline assignment: CDR1 SGHTA and CDR2 FQGNSA. The sample is drawn from a study of blood T cell repertoires in COVID-19. Study overall: The origin of the acute and convalescent COVID-19 samples was the United States, Italy and Spain.

This table comes from immunoSEQ multiplex PCR, and its TCRdb copy is limited to in-frame clones, with some not included. The table records 120,000 to 150,000 clones, 84% of them present only once. Participants were placed into cohorts based on the clinical history they reported. The chain joins TRBV7-2 to TRBJ2-6, with no clear D. The TCR sequence derives from a woman aged 45-65 years who had been exposed to COVID-19. What was sequenced was PBMCs or T cells enriched from blood (not recorded which). The CDR3 bases are TGTGCCAGCAGCCCCTGGGCAGCCCGCTCTGGGGCCAACGTCCTGACTTTC. The encoded protein is CASSPWAARSGANVLTF.